One sample yielded the 21 T cell receptor beta chains listed below, sequenced in a study of monozygotic twins with cystic fibrosis. The data were produced by immunoSEQ multiplex PCR, yet TCRdb's version contains in-frame clones alone and is incomplete. The sample records tens of thousands of clones, just over 90% being singletons. The material sequenced was blood. All receptors derive from a girl aged 2-10 years with cystic fibrosis.

This rearrangement joins TRBV9 to TRBJ1-2; D is uncertain. This CDR3 spans 14 amino acids. Germline assignment: CDR1 SGDLS and CDR2 YYNGEE. Trimming removed 4 bases at V and 3 bases at J, with 13 bases between. In DNA form, the CDR3 reads TGTGCCAGCAGCTACACGTGGAATTACTATGGCTACACCTTC. This translates into CASSYTWNYYGYTF. Combining the CDR3 with reference TRBV9 and TRBJ1-2 gives the whole variable domain DSGVTQTPKHLITATGQRVTLRCSPRSGDLSVYWYQQSLDQGLQFLIQYYNGEERAKGNILERFSAQQFPDLHSELNLSSLELGDSALYFCASSYTWNYYGYTFGSGTRLTVV.

This clone has just one count. The rearrangement joins TRBV5-6 to TRBJ1-2; D remains ambiguous. V was shortened by 1 base and J by 8 bases, with 15 bases between the two germline ends. Germline CDR1 SGHDT, CDR2 YYEEEE. The CDR3 is 14 residues long. The CDR3 sequence is CASSLLGWVGGYTF. CDR3 nucleotides: TGTGCCAGCAGCTTGCTCGGCTGGGTGGGGGGCTACACCTTC.

This sequence joins TRBV7-2 and TRBJ2-2; 7 bases line up with TRBD2. CDR1 is SGHTA, CDR2 FQGNSA, per germline. The junction had 12 bases not matched to a gene; V was cut back by 8 bases and J by 9 bases. The CDR3 spans 14 residues. CDR3 protein: CASSPSGAVRELFF. The CDR3 DNA is TGTGCCAGCTCCCCAAGCGGGGCGGTCCGGGAGCTGTTTTTT. Complete variable domain (other parts from reference TRBV7-2 and TRBJ2-2): GAGVSQSPSNKVTEKGKDVELRCDPISGHTALYWYRQSLGQGLEFLIYFQGNSAPDKSGLPSDRFSAERTGGSVSTLTIQRTQQEDSAVYLCASSPSGAVRELFFGEGSRLTVL.

The chain uses TRBV9 and TRBJ2-2, with D unresolved. V lost 0 bases and J lost 6, with 0 bases in between. Germline V CDR1 and CDR2: SGDLS, YYNGEE. CDR3 size: 11 residues. CDR3 sequence reads: CASSVAGELFF. CDR3 bases: TGTGCCAGCAGCGTAGCCGGGGAGCTGTTTTTT.

The CDR3 spells CASSLGLSETQYF. The CDR3 DNA follows: TGTGCCAGCAGCTTAGGTCTTTCAGAGACCCAGTACTTC. The V call is TRBV7-2, the J call TRBJ2-5; D gene unclear. V was cut by 1 base and J by 4 bases, with 7 bases left in between. CDR1 is SGHTA and CDR2 is FQGNSA in the germline V gene. This CDR3 comprises 13 residues.

CDR3 in amino acids: CASSRARQEGDTGELFF. CDR3 nucleotide sequence: TGCGCCAGCAGTCGCGCCAGACAGGAAGGGGACACCGGGGAGCTGTTTTTT. The chain joins TRBV23-1 to TRBJ2-2; weak D call: TRBD1 (6 bases). TRBV23-1 belongs to the ORF category, with a function that is uncertain. The CDR3 has 17 residues. The V and J ends lost 4 bases and 3 bases respectively, with 18 bases between them.

This clone appeared a few times. The V call is TRBV5-1, the J call TRBJ2-7; no clear D. Germline V gene lookup returns CDR1 SGHRS and CDR2 YFSETQ. The V end was cut by 0 bases, the J end by 2 bases, with 3 bases between. This CDR3 region has 12 residues. The CDR3: CASSLGTYEQYF. The CDR3 DNA sequence: TGCGCCAGCAGCTTGGGGACCTACGAGCAGTACTTC.

The J gene is TRBJ2-6, the V gene TRBV9; D gene ambiguous. The germline V gene encodes CDR1 SGDLS and CDR2 YYNGEE. The CDR3 runs 14 residues. The V gene lost 3 bases and the J gene lost 2 bases, with 6 bases spanning the gap. The CDR3 DNA is TGTGCCAGCAGCGGAGGAGCTGGGGCCAACGTCCTGACTTTC. Translation: CASSGGAGANVLTF.

The chain combines TRBV10-3 with TRBJ1-1; D not resolved. Trimming left V 7 bases short and J 4 bases short, with 13 bases between. CDR1 is ENHRY, CDR2 SYGVKD, per germline. This CDR3 is built from 13 residues. The CDR3 DNA reads as TGTGCCATCACCGGGAACTCGCGCACTGAAGCTTTCTTT. It yields the protein CAITGNSRTEAFF.

The chain is built from TRBV4-2 and TRBJ2-4; D remains ambiguous. The CDR3 sequence is 18 residues long. CDR1 LGHNA and CDR2 YNFKEQ come from the germline V gene. Trimming removed 1 base from V and 1 base from J, with 17 bases in between. In nucleotides, the CDR3 is TGTGCCAGCAGCCAAGGACCCCTCCCGGAGCGTGCCAAAAACATTCAGTACTTC. This encodes CASSQGPLPERAKNIQYF.

The genes are TRBV7-8 and TRBJ2-7, with TRBD1 matching over 10 bases. The trim removed 4 bases at V and 4 bases at J, leaving 7 bases unmatched. The CDR3 sequence is 15 residues long. In germline, CDR1 is SGHVS, CDR2 FQNEAQ. The CDR3 region has the DNA TGTGCCAGCAGCTCGACAGGGGGCCCTCAATACGAGCAGTACTTC. Protein product: CASSSTGGPQYEQYF.

This clone was seen a single time. This chain connects TRBV2 to TRBJ2-5; 11 bases agree with TRBD1. This CDR3 is 14 amino acids long. Trimming cost V 6 bases and J 11 bases; bases outside gene matches: 11. Per germline, CDR1 SNHLY and CDR2 FYNNEI. The CDR3 spells CASSPGQGAREQYF. CDR3 nucleotide sequence: TGTGCCAGCAGCCCCGGACAGGGGGCGCGGGAGCAGTACTTC. Full variable domain (missing parts from reference TRBV2 and TRBJ2-5): EPEVTQTPSHQVTQMGQEVILRCVPISNHLYFYWYRQILGQKVEFLVSFYNNEISEKSEIFDDQFSVERPDGSNFTLKIRSTKLEDSAMYFCASSPGQGAREQYFGPGTRLLVL.

The chain employs TRBV5-1 and TRBJ2-3; 9 bases align to TRBD2. The trim removed 3 bases at V and 5 bases at J, leaving 10 bases unmatched. Germline V CDR1 and CDR2: SGHRS, YFSETQ. This CDR3 is built from 16 residues. DNA of the CDR3: TGCGCCAGCAGCTCCGACTTAGCGGGGGCGGGAGATACGCAGTATTTT. Encoded protein: CASSSDLAGAGDTQYF.

This chain links TRBV7-9 with TRBJ1-3; D gene uncertain. CDR1 is SEHNR and CDR2 is FQNEAQ in the germline V gene (reference sequence). The CDR3 is 14 amino acids. V lost 2 bases, J lost 3 bases, and 8 bases lay in between. The CDR3 here is CASSLPSLGNTIYF. DNA of the CDR3: TGTGCCAGCAGCTTACCGTCCCTTGGAAACACCATATATTTT.

The chain has TRBV7-8 and TRBJ2-7; possibly TRBD1 for D (5 bases). Germline loops: CDR1 SGHVS, CDR2 FQNEAQ. The CDR3 runs to 16 residues. The V and J ends lost 3 bases and 6 bases respectively, with 21 bases between them. This CDR3 is CASSLKGPHLESEQYF. The CDR3 DNA is TGTGCCAGCAGCTTGAAGGGGCCGCATTTAGAGTCCGAGCAGTACTTC.

This chain connects TRBV11-2 to TRBJ2-7, with D tentatively TRBD2 (7 bases). The ends were cut back, 4 bases at V and 3 bases at J, with 19 bases in the middle. Per the germline V gene, CDR1 is SGHAT and CDR2 is FQNNGV. The CDR3 covers 16 residues. Written as DNA, the CDR3 is TGTGCCAGCAGCTACACCGGGGCGGGGGCTCTCTACGAGCAGTACTTC. Amino acids: CASSYTGAGALYEQYF.

This chain links TRBV9 with TRBJ2-2; perhaps TRBD1 as D (6 bases). Germline values: CDR1 SGDLS, CDR2 YYNGEE. The V and J ends lost 2 bases and 5 bases respectively, with 10 bases between them. CDR3 length: 14 amino acids. The CDR3 loop is CASSVGDTTGELFF. CDR3 DNA: TGTGCCAGCAGCGTTGGGGACACTACCGGGGAGCTGTTTTTT. The full variable domain, with the rest looked up from reference TRBV9 and TRBJ2-2, is DSGVTQTPKHLITATGQRVTLRCSPRSGDLSVYWYQQSLDQGLQFLIQYYNGEERAKGNILERFSAQQFPDLHSELNLSSLELGDSALYFCASSVGDTTGELFFGEGSRLTVL.

This clone was detected only once. This chain connects TRBV7-2 to TRBJ2-2, with D unresolved. Germline values: CDR1 SGHTA, CDR2 FQGNSA. V lost 5 bases and J 4 bases, leaving 11 bases between the germline ends. CDR3 length: 14 residues. The DNA of the CDR3 is TGTGCCAGCAGCGCTAGACGGGTCACCGGGGAGCTGTTTTTT. It is translated as CASSARRVTGELFF.

J is TRBJ2-6 and V is TRBV18; D assignment may be TRBD1 or TRBD2 (6 bases each). V lost 8 bases and J lost 2, with 10 bases in between. The CDR3 has 14 amino acids. Per germline, CDR1 KGHSH and CDR2 LQKENI. The CDR3 DNA follows: TGTGCCAGCGCCGGGGGCACTGGGGCCAACGTCCTGACTTTC. This translates into CASAGGTGANVLTF.

The genes are TRBV7-3 and TRBJ2-7; D is unclear. The CDR3 contains 14 residues. Deletions cut 0 bases from V and 0 bases from J, with 6 bases between. Germline V gene data show CDR1 as SGHTA and CDR2 as FQGTGA. The CDR3 here is CASSLTHSSYEQYF. CDR3 nucleotides: TGTGCCAGCAGCTTAACCCACAGCTCCTACGAGCAGTACTTC.

V and J are TRBV5-6 and TRBJ1-3; D not resolved. This CDR3 region has 16 residues. The V end was cut by 1 base, the J end by 2 bases, with 13 bases between. Germline-derived CDR1 and CDR2 are SGHDT and YYEEEE. The CDR3 spells CASSLNPSPTGNTIYF. The CDR3, as DNA: TGTGCCAGCAGCTTGAACCCTTCACCTACTGGAAACACCATATATTTT.